The T cell receptor beta chain described here comes from a study of T cell repertoires in ileal Crohn's disease. Across the whole study: Surgery for a complication: stricturing in 61%, penetrating in about 39%. Study conclusions and caveats: Clonality above 26.8% at surgery always came with endoscopic recurrence.

Germline-derived CDR1 and CDR2 are SGHRS and YFSETQ. The CDR3 has 13 residues. A note on this clone: Antigen: not known. Relative to the germline gene, one junction end is altered; a read error may explain this.

Time point here: neoterminal ileum biopsy at postoperative endoscopy, about 6 months after surgery. The method was immunoSEQ multiplex PCR; TCRdb's version includes in-frame clones alone and lacks a portion of them. The sample yields more than 4,000 clones, over 80% seen once. The gene calls are TRBV5-1 and TRBJ1-1; D gene uncertain. The receptor was derived from an adult with Crohn's disease. The specimen sequenced was ileal tissue. Here the CDR3 reads CASSLAGDSVPTF. Written as DNA, the CDR3 is TGCGCCAGCAGCTTGGCCGGGGATTCGGTCCCGACTTTT. Filled out from reference TRBV5-1 and TRBJ1-1, the complete variable domain reads KAGVTQTPRYLIKTRGQQVTLSCSPISGHRSVSWYQQTPGQGLQFLFEYFSETQRNKGNFPGRFSGRQFSNSRSEMNVSTLELGDSALYLCASSLAGDSVPTFGQGTRLTVV.